This T cell receptor (beta chain) was captured in a study of T cell responses to AZD1222 COVID-19 vaccine. The V end was cut by 5 bases, the J end by 4 bases, with 15 bases between. This CDR3 spans 14 amino acids. Germline-derived CDR1 and CDR2 are LNHDA and SQIVND (reference sequence). Profiling relied on immunoSEQ multiplex PCR, and the TCRdb table lists in-frame clones only, not all of them. The sample lists roughly 70,000 clones, 82% occurring once. The source material was peripheral blood, sampled on day 0 of AZD1222 vaccination. The sequence was obtained from an adult in good health. The J gene is TRBJ2-7, the V gene TRBV19; D not certain. The CDR3 coding sequence is TGTGCCAGTAGTGGCCCACGGGCCGCGTACGAGCAGTACTTC. Its protein product is CASSGPRAAYEQYF.